The 3 T cell receptor beta chains below were found in one sample sequenced in a study of early T cells in non-severe SARS-CoV-2 infection. Using its own MiXCR run on the 5' RACE reads, TCRdb lists one record per CDR3 protein. The sample consists of about 94,000 distinct CDR3 sequences, over 10% of them appearing once. The sequenced sample was whole blood. Source of these receptors: an adult who was a healthcare worker with PCR-confirmed SARS-CoV-2 infection or an uninfected control (not recorded which).

This clonotype was detected a few times. V is TRBV20-1 and J is TRBJ1-5; D uncertain. The ends were cut back, 3 bases at V and 0 bases at J, with 12 bases in the middle. CDR3 size: 15 residues. Germline CDR1 is DFQATT and CDR2 is SNEGSKA (reference sequence). The CDR3 DNA reads TGCAGTGCTAGGGCTCACGGGTATAGCAATCAGCCCCAGCATTTT. Its protein is CSARAHGYSNQPQHF.

The chain recombines TRBV13 with TRBJ2-3, with 12 bases aligning to TRBD2. Germline V gene data show CDR1 as PRHDT and CDR2 as FYEKMQ (reference sequence). The CDR3 length is 16 residues. The trim removed 5 bases at V and 7 bases at J, leaving 10 bases unmatched. CDR3 residues: CASSPRTSGVANTQYF. The CDR3 DNA reads as TGTGCCAGCAGCCCTCGGACTAGCGGGGTGGCAAATACGCAGTATTTT.

The sample holds many counts of this clonotype. The V and J genes are TRBV28 and TRBJ2-5; D gene ambiguous. The germline V gene has CDR1 MDHEN and CDR2 SYDVKM. The CDR3 is 14 residues long. V dropped 7 bases and J dropped 5 bases, with 17 bases sitting between them. In DNA form, the CDR3 reads TGTGCCAGCAAAGGAGCCGCTTTAGGGGAGACCCAGTACTTC. Its protein product is CASKGAALGETQYF.